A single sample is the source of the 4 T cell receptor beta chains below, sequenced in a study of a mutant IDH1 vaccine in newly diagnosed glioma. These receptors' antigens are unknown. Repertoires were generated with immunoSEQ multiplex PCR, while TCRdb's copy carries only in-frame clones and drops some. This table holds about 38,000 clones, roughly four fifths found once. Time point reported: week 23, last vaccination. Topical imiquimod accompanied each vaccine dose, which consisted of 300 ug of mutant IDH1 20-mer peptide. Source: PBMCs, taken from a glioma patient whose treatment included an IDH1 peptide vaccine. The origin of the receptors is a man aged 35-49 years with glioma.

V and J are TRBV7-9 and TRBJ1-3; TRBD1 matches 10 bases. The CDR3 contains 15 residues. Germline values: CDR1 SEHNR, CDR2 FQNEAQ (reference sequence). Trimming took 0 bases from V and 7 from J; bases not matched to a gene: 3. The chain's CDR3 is CASSLASGQGNTIYF. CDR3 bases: TGTGCCAGCAGCTTAGCGTCGGGACAGGGGAACACCATATATTTT.

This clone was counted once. This CDR3 reads CASSQDAGDYGYTF. CDR3 nucleotides: TGCGCCAGCAGCCAAGACGCAGGGGACTATGGCTACACCTTC. This rearrangement joins TRBV4-3 to TRBJ1-2, with D possibly being TRBD1 (6 bases). The CDR3 has 14 residues. V dropped 0 bases and J dropped 3 bases, with 8 bases sitting between them. The germline V gene has CDR1 LGHNA and CDR2 YSLEER.

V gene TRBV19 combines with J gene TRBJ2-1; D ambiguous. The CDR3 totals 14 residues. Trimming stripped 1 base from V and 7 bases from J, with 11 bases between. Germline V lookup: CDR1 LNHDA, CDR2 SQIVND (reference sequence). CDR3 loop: CASSIVLGLNEQFF. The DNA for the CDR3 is TGTGCCAGTAGTATAGTCTTGGGGTTGAATGAGCAGTTCTTC. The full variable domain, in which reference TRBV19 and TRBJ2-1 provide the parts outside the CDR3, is DGGITQSPKYLFRKEGQNVTLSCEQNLNHDAMYWYRQDPGQGLRLIYYSQIVNDFQKGDIAEGYSVSREKKESFPLTVTSAQKNPTAFYLCASSIVLGLNEQFFGPGTRLTVL.

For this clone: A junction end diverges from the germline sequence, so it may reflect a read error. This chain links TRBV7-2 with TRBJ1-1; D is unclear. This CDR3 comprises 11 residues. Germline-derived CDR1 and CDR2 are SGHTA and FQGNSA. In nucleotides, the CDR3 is TGTGCCAGCAGCTTAAACATTGAAGCTTTCTTT. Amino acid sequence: CASSLNIEAFF.